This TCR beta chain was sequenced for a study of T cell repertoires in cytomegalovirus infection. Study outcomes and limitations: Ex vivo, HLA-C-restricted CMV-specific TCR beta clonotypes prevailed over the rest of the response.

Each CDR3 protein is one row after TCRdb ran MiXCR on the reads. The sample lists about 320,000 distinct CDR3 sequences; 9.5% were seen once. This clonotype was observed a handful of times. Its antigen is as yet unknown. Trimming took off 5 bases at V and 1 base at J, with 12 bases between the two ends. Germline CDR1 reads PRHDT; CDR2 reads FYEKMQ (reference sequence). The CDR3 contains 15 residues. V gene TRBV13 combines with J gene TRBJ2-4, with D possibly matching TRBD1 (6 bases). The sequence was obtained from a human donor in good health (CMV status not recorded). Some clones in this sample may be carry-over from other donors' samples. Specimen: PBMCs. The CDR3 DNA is TGTGCCAGCAGCCTACAGGGTTTTGCCAAAAACATTCAGTACTTC. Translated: CASSLQGFAKNIQYF.